These 29 T cell receptor beta chains originate from one sample sequenced in a study of OX40 agonist ivuxolimab in advanced cancers. TCRdb's table, derived via immunoSEQ multiplex PCR, lists solely in-frame clones and lacks some. The table records 60,000 to 95,000 clones, 85% of them present only once. This specimen was CD4+ or CD8+ T cells sorted from blood, taken in a trial of the OX40 agonist ivuxolimab. Receptor source: an adult with an advanced solid tumor such as melanoma, head and neck, liver or kidney cancer.

The chain links TRBV10-3 to TRBJ2-5; 7 nucleotides match TRBD2. Germline CDR1 ENHRY, CDR2 SYGVKD. The CDR3 runs 14 residues. With 3 bases clipped from V and 1 base from J, the junction kept 2 bases outside the gene matches. CDR3 amino acids: CAISDGGVQETQYF. CDR3 coding DNA: TGTGCCATCAGTGATGGGGGGGTCCAAGAGACCCAGTACTTC.

This chain links TRBV5-1 with TRBJ2-7; possibly TRBD1 for D (5 bases). This CDR3 region has 15 residues. Deletions cut 0 bases from V and 6 bases from J, with 16 bases between. Germline V gene sequence: CDR1 SGHRS, CDR2 YFSETQ. The CDR3 nucleotides read TGCGCCAGCAGCTTGGGTGGGGCGGCTCTCCGCGAGCAGTACTTC. Amino acids: CASSLGGAALREQYF.

V gene TRBV6-6 combines with J gene TRBJ2-7; D remains ambiguous. Germline CDR1 is MNHNY and CDR2 is SVGAGI (reference sequence). The CDR3 is made up of 13 amino acids. Between the trimmed V and J ends, which lost 1 base and 0 bases, there was a span of 4 bases. For the CDR3, the DNA is TGTGCCAGCAGTTACTACCACTCCTACGAGCAGTACTTC. It yields the protein CASSYYHSYEQYF.

The chain recombines TRBV23-1 with TRBJ1-5, with a weak D call TRBD1 (5 bases). TRBV23-1 is an ORF for which the function is uncertain. V gave up 6 bases and J gave up 0 bases, with 21 bases separating them. The CDR3 has 18 amino acids. CDR3 DNA: TGCGCCAGCAGGTGGTTAGCCCAGGGAGAATATAGCAATCAGCCCCAGCATTTT. Residues: CASRWLAQGEYSNQPQHF.

CDR3 DNA sequence: TGCAGCATCCTTGGAAGCGGGGATGCCAAAAACATTCAGTACTTC. This codes for CSILGSGDAKNIQYF. The V call is TRBV29-1, the J call TRBJ2-4, with TRBD2 matching 7 bases. The CDR3 runs to 15 residues. Germline V CDR1 and CDR2: SQVTM, ANQGSEA. Trimming took 8 bases from V and 1 from J; bases not matched to a gene: 11.

The genes are TRBV9 and TRBJ2-1; no definite D call. With 4 bases removed from V and 7 bases from J, the gap between germline ends came to 9 bases. The CDR3 extends over 12 amino acids. Germline V gene sequence: CDR1 SGDLS, CDR2 YYNGEE. The CDR3 coding sequence is TGTGCCAGCAGCACGGGTAGGAATGAGCAGTTCTTC. Its translation: CASSTGRNEQFF.

The J gene is TRBJ1-6, the V gene TRBV7-2, with TRBD1 as a possible D gene (5 bases). The germline V gene encodes CDR1 SGHTA and CDR2 FQGNSA. This CDR3 has 14 amino acids. Trimming took off 1 base at V and 10 bases at J, with 11 bases between the two ends. The CDR3 spells CASSLDPGVSPLHF. The CDR3, as DNA: TGTGCCAGCAGCTTAGATCCGGGGGTCTCACCCCTCCACTTT. The full variable domain, in which reference TRBV7-2 and TRBJ1-6 provide the parts outside the CDR3, is GAGVSQSPSNKVTEKGKDVELRCDPISGHTALYWYRQSLGQGLEFLIYFQGNSAPDKSGLPSDRFSAERTGGSVSTLTIQRTQQEDSAVYLCASSLDPGVSPLHFGNGTRLTVT.

V usage is TRBV6-1 and J usage is TRBJ2-7; 8 nucleotides match TRBD1. The V and J ends lost 4 bases and 2 bases, in that order; junction bases with no gene match: 7. Per the germline V gene, CDR1 is MNHNS and CDR2 is SASEGT. The CDR3 spans 15 residues. The chain's CDR3 is CASSATGTGPYEQYF. The CDR3 DNA sequence: TGTGCCAGCAGTGCAACCGGGACAGGACCCTACGAGCAGTACTTC.

The rearrangement links TRBV2 to TRBJ2-2; D is undetermined. In germline, CDR1 is SNHLY, CDR2 FYNNEI. CDR3 length equals 11 residues. V lost 7 bases and J 6 bases, leaving 6 bases between the germline ends. The CDR3 is CASKTAGELFF. The CDR3, as DNA: TGTGCCAGCAAAACCGCCGGGGAGCTGTTTTTT.

This chain joins TRBV6-4 and TRBJ1-3, with D possibly matching TRBD1 (5 bases). Trimming took off 2 bases at V and 4 bases at J, with 18 bases between the two ends. The CDR3 contains 17 residues. CDR1 is MRHNA, CDR2 SNTAGT, per germline. The CDR3 sequence: CASSDAPGRWGGNTIYF. CDR3 nucleotides: TGTGCCAGCAGTGACGCACCGGGACGATGGGGAGGAAACACCATATATTTT.

The chain carries TRBV9 and TRBJ1-6; D is unresolved. V lost 0 bases and J lost 6, with 7 bases in between. This CDR3 region has 14 residues. Germline V CDR1 and CDR2: SGDLS, YYNGEE. The CDR3 sequence is CASSVEGSNSPLHF. The CDR3 nucleotides are TGTGCCAGCAGCGTAGAGGGCAGTAATTCACCCCTCCACTTT.

CDR3 in DNA: TGTGCCAGCGGAAGCGATGACAGGGGGCTTTACGAGCAGTACTTC. This gives the protein CASGSDDRGLYEQYF. The chain has TRBV25-1 and TRBJ2-7; TRBD1 aligns across 10 bases. The trim removed 8 bases at V and 4 bases at J, leaving 11 bases unmatched. This CDR3 has 15 residues. CDR1 MGHDK and CDR2 SYGVNS come from the germline V gene.

This clone was seen just once. J is TRBJ2-7 and V is TRBV5-5, with D maybe TRBD1 (6 bases). The germline gives CDR1 SGHKS, CDR2 YYEKEE (reference sequence). V was shortened by 2 bases and J by 2 bases, with 8 bases between the two germline ends. The CDR3 extends over 13 amino acids. This CDR3 reads CASSFQGPYEQYF. DNA for the CDR3: TGTGCCAGCAGCTTCCAGGGGCCCTACGAGCAGTACTTC.

The chain couples TRBV5-1 to TRBJ2-2, with TRBD1 matching over 9 bases. The CDR3 runs to 16 residues. Losses at the gene ends were 4 bases for V and 3 bases for J; bases not matched to a gene: 7. Germline CDR1 is SGHRS and CDR2 is YFSETQ. CDR3 region: CASSTGQGQDTGELFF. The CDR3 DNA is TGCGCCAGCAGCACAGGACAGGGGCAGGACACCGGGGAGCTGTTTTTT.

This clone is a singleton in its sample. V and J are TRBV11-2 and TRBJ1-1, with a tentative D call TRBD1 (5 bases). CDR1 is SGHAT, CDR2 FQNNGV, per germline. CDR3 length: 13 residues. Trimming took off 6 bases at V and 2 bases at J, with 10 bases between the two ends. The CDR3 spells CASSSRDNTEAFF. CDR3 nucleotides: TGTGCCAGCAGTTCTAGGGACAACACTGAAGCTTTCTTT.

The J gene is TRBJ2-3, the V gene TRBV4-3; D is ambiguous. Per the germline V gene, CDR1 is LGHNA and CDR2 is YSLEER. Trimming stripped 0 bases from V and 0 bases from J, with 7 bases between. This CDR3 spans 15 amino acids. CDR3: CASSQERSSTDTQYF. For the CDR3, the DNA is TGCGCCAGCAGCCAAGAAAGGTCTAGCACAGATACGCAGTATTTT.

This chain joins TRBV10-2 and TRBJ1-6; 7 bases are shared with TRBD1. The CDR3 runs 14 residues. Germline assignment: CDR1 WSHSY and CDR2 SAAADI. J gave up 10 bases and V 3 bases, and 6 bases lay outside the gene matches. The CDR3 bases are TGCGCCAGCAGTGAAGGCAGGGGGATCTCACCCCTCCACTTT. This encodes CASSEGRGISPLHF.

The chain couples TRBV18 to TRBJ1-1, with D perhaps TRBD1 (5 bases). The CDR3 has 13 amino acids. V lost 5 bases to trimming and J lost 3 bases, with 10 bases between them. CDR1 is KGHSH and CDR2 is LQKENI in the germline V gene. CDR3 sequence reads: CASSESRDTEAFF. The CDR3 DNA reads TGTGCCAGCTCAGAAAGCAGGGACACTGAAGCTTTCTTT. The whole variable domain, remainder taken from reference TRBV18 and TRBJ1-1, is NAGVMQNPRHLVRRRGQEARLRCSPMKGHSHVYWYRQLPEEGLKFMVYLQKENIIDESGMPKERFSAEFPKEGPSILRIQQVVRGDSAAYFCASSESRDTEAFFGQGTRLTVV.

The chain uses TRBV11-2 and TRBJ1-2, with no clear D. V lost 2 bases and J 4 bases, leaving 14 bases between the germline ends. The CDR3 is made up of 15 amino acids. The germline CDR1 and CDR2 sequences are SGHAT and FQNNGV. The CDR3 spells CASSLHTSAGYGYTF. The CDR3 DNA reads TGTGCCAGCAGCTTACATACTTCAGCGGGCTATGGCTACACCTTC. Filled out from reference TRBV11-2 and TRBJ1-2, the complete variable domain reads EAGVAQSPRYKIIEKRQSVAFWCNPISGHATLYWYQQILGQGPKLLIQFQNNGVVDDSQLPKDRFSAERLKGVDSTLKIQPAKLEDSAVYLCASSLHTSAGYGYTFGSGTRLTVV.

The rearrangement links TRBV2 to TRBJ1-4; D might be TRBD1 (5 bases). The CDR3 contains 15 residues. Germline CDR1 and CDR2: SNHLY and FYNNEI. With 4 bases removed from V and 7 bases from J, the gap between germline ends came to 16 bases. The DNA of the CDR3 is TGTGCCAGCAGTGCTGAGGGGACGATCGCTGAAAAACTGTTTTTT. This translates into CASSAEGTIAEKLFF.

V is TRBV2 and J is TRBJ2-1, with D uncertain. This CDR3 spans 11 amino acids. Germline CDR1 reads SNHLY; CDR2 reads FYNNEI. With 5 bases removed from V and 4 bases from J, the gap between germline ends came to 3 bases. The CDR3 is CASSLYNEQFF. CDR3 in DNA: TGTGCCAGCAGTCTGTACAATGAGCAGTTCTTC.

The chain links TRBV7-3 to TRBJ1-6; D remains ambiguous. The V end was cut by 4 bases, the J end by 9 bases, with 16 bases between. Germline CDR1 reads SGHTA; CDR2 reads FQGTGA. The CDR3 has 15 amino acids. The CDR3: CASSSRPAGSSPLHF. The CDR3 nucleotides are TGTGCCAGCAGCTCTAGACCGGCCGGGAGTTCACCCCTCCACTTT.

V usage is TRBV6-5 and J usage is TRBJ1-5, with TRBD1 as a possible D gene (5 bases). The germline CDR1 and CDR2 sequences are MNHEY and SVGAGI. This CDR3 region has 14 residues. V was clipped by 8 bases and J by 7 bases, with 18 bases between them. In DNA, the CDR3 is TGTGCCAGCGGAAGGGGAGGGGTCGGACAGCCCCAGCATTTT. This sequence encodes CASGRGGVGQPQHF.

This chain uses TRBV5-1 with TRBJ2-5; 7 nucleotides align to TRBD1. Germline V gene lookup returns CDR1 SGHRS and CDR2 YFSETQ. This CDR3 comprises 15 residues. Unmatched junction bases numbered 8, after V lost 6 bases and J lost 0 bases. The CDR3 DNA sequence: TGCGCCAGCACCACCCAGGGACAGTACCAAGAGACCCAGTACTTC. It yields the protein CASTTQGQYQETQYF.

This clone was picked up a small number of times. J is TRBJ2-2 and V is TRBV7-6; a possible D gene is TRBD1 (5 bases). The CDR3 runs to 15 residues. The ends were cut back, 5 bases at V and 4 bases at J, with 14 bases in the middle. Germline V CDR1 and CDR2: SGHVS, FNYEAQ. CDR3 in DNA: TGTGCCAGCAGCCCAGCCCAGGGCCTCACCGGGGAGCTGTTTTTT. Translating it yields CASSPAQGLTGELFF.

The chain uses TRBV4-2 and TRBJ2-6; 7 nucleotides align to TRBD1. The CDR3 is made up of 16 amino acids. CDR1 is LGHNA and CDR2 is YNFKEQ in the germline V gene. Losses at the gene ends were 1 base for V and 2 bases for J; bases not matched to a gene: 2. The CDR3 DNA is TGTGCCAGCAGCCAAGGACAGGGACCTGGGGCCAACGTCCTGACTTTC. Protein sequence: CASSQGQGPGANVLTF.

The rearrangement links TRBV7-3 to TRBJ1-2; 8 bases line up with TRBD1. From germline, CDR1 is SGHTA and CDR2 FQGTGA. J lost 6 bases, V lost 2 bases, and 5 bases had no gene match. This CDR3 has 14 residues. The CDR3 sequence: CASSLSDREDGYTF. For the CDR3, the DNA is TGTGCCAGCAGCTTATCGGACAGGGAAGATGGCTACACCTTC.

The V and J genes are TRBV5-8 and TRBJ2-3; TRBD2 might be the D (5 bases). V lost 3 bases, J lost 3 bases, and 14 bases lay in between. The CDR3 extends over 15 amino acids. Germline CDR1 is SGHTS and CDR2 is YDEGEE. In nucleotides, the CDR3 is TGTGCCAGCAGCTCCAATTTCGAGGGAACAGATACGCAGTATTTT. This codes for CASSSNFEGTDTQYF.

V gene TRBV18 combines with J gene TRBJ2-3; TRBD1 agrees at 9 bases. The trim removed 4 bases at V and 0 bases at J, leaving 5 bases unmatched. The CDR3 sequence is 16 residues long. From germline, CDR1 is KGHSH and CDR2 LQKENI. The CDR3 bases are TGTGCCAGCTCACGAACGGGACAGGGAAGCACAGATACGCAGTATTTT. Its translation: CASSRTGQGSTDTQYF.